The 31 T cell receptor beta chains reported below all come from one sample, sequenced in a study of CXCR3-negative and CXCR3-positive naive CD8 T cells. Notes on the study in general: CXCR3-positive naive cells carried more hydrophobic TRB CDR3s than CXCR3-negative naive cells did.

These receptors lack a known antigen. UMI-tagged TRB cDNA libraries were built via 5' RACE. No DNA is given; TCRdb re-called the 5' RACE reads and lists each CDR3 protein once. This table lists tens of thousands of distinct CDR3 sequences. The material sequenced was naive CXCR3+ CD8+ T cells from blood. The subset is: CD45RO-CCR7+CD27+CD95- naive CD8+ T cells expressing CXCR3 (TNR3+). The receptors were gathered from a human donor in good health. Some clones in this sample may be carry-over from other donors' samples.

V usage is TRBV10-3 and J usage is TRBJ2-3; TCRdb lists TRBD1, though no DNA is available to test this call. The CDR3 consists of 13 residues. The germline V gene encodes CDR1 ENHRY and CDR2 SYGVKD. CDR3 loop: CAITPAESDTQYF.

This CDR3 reads CSVRDITYNEQFF. The rearrangement uses TRBV29-1 and TRBJ2-1; TCRdb reports TRBD1, a call that lacks DNA to check it against. CDR3 length: 13 residues. In germline, CDR1 is SQVTM, CDR2 ANQGSEA.

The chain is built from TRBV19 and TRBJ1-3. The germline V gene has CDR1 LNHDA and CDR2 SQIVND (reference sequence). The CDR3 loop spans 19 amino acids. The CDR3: CASSTSIVGRSGAGNTIYF.

The CDR3 is CASSLVLGGNQPQHF. The V and J genes are TRBV12-3 or TRBV12-4 and TRBJ1-5; TCRdb's D gene call, TRBD1, goes unchecked for lack of DNA. CDR3 length equals 15 residues.

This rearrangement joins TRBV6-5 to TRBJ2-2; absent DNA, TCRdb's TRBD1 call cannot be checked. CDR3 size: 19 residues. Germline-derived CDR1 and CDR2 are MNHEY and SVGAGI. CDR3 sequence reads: CASSYGARGEGTNTGELFF.

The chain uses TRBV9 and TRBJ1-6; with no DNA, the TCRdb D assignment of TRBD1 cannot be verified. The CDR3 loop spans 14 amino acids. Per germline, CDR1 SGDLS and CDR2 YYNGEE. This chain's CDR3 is CASTPGQLNSPLHF.

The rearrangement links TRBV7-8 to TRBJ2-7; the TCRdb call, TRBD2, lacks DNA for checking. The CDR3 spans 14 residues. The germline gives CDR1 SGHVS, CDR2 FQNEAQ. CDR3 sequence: CASSYPGLIYEQYF.

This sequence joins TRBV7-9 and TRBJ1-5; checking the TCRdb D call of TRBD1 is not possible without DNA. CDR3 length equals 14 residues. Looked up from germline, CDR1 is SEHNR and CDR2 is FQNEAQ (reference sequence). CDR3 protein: CASSLNQGIQPQHF.

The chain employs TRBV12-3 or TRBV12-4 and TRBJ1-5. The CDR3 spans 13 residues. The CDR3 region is CASSLGFNQPQHF.

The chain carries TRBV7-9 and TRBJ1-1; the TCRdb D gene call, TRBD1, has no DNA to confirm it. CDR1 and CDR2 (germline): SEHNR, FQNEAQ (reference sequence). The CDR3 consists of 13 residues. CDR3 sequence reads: CASSPTGAAEAFF.

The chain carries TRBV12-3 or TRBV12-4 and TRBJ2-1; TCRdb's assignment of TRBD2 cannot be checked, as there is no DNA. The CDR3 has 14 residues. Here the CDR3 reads CASSSSLGINEQFF.

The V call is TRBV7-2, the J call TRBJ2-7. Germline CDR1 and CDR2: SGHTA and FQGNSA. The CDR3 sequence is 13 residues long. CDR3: CASSFWRSYEQYF.

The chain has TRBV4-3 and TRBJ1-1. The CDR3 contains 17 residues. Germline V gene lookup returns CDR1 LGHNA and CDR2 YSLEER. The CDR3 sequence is CASSQDFSSAGSTEAFF.

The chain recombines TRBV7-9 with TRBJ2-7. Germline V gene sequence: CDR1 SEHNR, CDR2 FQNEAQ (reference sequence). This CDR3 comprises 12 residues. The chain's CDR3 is CASSLISYEQYF.

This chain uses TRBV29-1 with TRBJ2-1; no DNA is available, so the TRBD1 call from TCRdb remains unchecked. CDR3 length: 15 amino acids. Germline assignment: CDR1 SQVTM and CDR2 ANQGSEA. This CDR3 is CSVDEGQGDLDEQFF.

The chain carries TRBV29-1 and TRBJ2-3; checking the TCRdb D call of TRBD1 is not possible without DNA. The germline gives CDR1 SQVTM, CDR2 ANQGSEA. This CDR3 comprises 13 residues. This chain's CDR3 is CSARGRDTDTQYF.

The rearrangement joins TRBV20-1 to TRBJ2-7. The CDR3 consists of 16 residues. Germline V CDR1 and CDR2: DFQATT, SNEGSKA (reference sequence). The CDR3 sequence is CSARDPRSGSSYEQYF.

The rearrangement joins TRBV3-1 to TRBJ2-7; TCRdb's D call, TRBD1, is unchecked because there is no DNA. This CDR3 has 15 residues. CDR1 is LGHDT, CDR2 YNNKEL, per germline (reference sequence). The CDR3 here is CASSQDAGQIYEQYF.

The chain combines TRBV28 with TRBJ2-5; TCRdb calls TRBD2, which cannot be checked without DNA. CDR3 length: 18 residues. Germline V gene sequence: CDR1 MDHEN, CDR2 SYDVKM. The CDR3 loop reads CASTKLGLAGGIQETQYF.

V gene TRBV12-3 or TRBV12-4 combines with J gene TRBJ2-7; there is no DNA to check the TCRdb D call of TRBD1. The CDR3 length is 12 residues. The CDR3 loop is CASSQDRHEQYF.

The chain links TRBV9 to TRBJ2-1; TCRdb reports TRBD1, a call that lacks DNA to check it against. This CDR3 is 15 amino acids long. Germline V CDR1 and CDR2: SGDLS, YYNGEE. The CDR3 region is CASSPLFGSHNEQFF.

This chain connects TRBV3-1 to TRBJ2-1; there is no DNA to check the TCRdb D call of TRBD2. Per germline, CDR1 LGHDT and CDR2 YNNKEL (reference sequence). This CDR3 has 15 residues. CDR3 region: CASSQTSGGYNEQFF.

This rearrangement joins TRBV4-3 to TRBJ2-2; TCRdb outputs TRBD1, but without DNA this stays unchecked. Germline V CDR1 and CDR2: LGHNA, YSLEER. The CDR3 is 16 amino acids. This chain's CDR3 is CASSPFDRGGTGELFF.

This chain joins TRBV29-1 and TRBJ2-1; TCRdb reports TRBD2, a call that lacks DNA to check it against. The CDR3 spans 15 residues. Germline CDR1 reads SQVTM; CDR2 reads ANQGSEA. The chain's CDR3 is CSVVPTSGINNEQFF.

The CDR3 here is CASSPTHRGGSYNEQFF. V usage is TRBV7-3 and J usage is TRBJ2-1; with no DNA, the TCRdb D assignment of TRBD1 cannot be verified. This CDR3 spans 17 amino acids. Germline V lookup: CDR1 SGHTA, CDR2 FQGTGA.

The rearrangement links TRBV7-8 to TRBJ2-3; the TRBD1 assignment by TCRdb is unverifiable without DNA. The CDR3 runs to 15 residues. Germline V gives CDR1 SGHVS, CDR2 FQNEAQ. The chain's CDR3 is CASSSGQRGVDTQYF.

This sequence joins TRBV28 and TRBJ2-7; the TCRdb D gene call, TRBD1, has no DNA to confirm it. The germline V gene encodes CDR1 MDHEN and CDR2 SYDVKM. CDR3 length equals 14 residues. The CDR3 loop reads CASSFGRGGYEQYF.

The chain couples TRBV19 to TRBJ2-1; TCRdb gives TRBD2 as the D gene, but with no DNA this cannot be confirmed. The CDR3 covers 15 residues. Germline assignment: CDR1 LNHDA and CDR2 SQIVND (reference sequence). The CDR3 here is CASSLTSGGVNEQFF.

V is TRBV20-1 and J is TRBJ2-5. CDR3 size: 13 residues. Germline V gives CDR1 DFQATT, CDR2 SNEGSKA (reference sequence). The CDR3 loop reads CSARVGRQETQYF.

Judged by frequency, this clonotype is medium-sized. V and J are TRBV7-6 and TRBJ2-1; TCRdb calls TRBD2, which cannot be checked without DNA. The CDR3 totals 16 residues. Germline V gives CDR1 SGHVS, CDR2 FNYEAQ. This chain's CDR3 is CASSPGTLNSVYEQFF.

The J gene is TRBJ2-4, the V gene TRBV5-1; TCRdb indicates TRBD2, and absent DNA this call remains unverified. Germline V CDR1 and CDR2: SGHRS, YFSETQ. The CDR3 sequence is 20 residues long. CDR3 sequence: CASNFEGLESIRWAKNIQYF.